Listed here are 31 T cell receptor beta chains from one sample, sequenced in a study of T cells after somatic rescue of genetic block. TCRdb keeps only in-frame clones here, not all; method: immunoSEQ multiplex PCR. The data show 110,000 or so clones, with 90% to 95% seen just once and approximately 1.4% held by the top ten. The sequencing sample was made of peripheral blood mononuclear cells (PBMCs). These receptors originate from a young woman.

This clone has a single count. The chain has TRBV5-1 and TRBJ1-4, with D possibly being TRBD1 (5 bases). The V and J ends lost 0 bases and 8 bases respectively, with 11 bases between them. The CDR3 runs to 14 residues. Germline-derived CDR1 and CDR2 are SGHRS and YFSETQ. The CDR3 is CASSLAAGWEKLFF. The CDR3 region has the DNA TGCGCCAGCAGCTTGGCGGCAGGGTGGGAAAAACTGTTTTTT.

This chain links TRBV7-2 with TRBJ1-5; D possibly corresponds to TRBD1 (6 bases). Per the germline V gene, CDR1 is SGHTA and CDR2 is FQGNSA. This CDR3 is built from 17 residues. Trimming left V 5 bases short and J 3 bases short, with 20 bases between. CDR3 DNA: TGTGCCAGCAGCCTGGACAGCCCCATGATAGCCAATCAGCCCCAGCATTTT. The encoded protein is CASSLDSPMIANQPQHF.

The table lists this clone with a count of one. The chain links TRBV9 to TRBJ2-1, with 15 bases identical to TRBD2. Germline CDR1 SGDLS, CDR2 YYNGEE. V lost 3 bases and J lost 6; bases outside the gene matches: 4. The CDR3 extends over 16 amino acids. The CDR3 DNA follows: TGTGCCAGCAGCGCCGAGGGACTAGCGGGGGGCAATGAGCAGTTCTTC. This translates into CASSAEGLAGGNEQFF.

V and J are TRBV5-4 and TRBJ2-3; D might be TRBD1 (5 bases). V was clipped by 4 bases and J by 2 bases, with 17 bases between them. Germline lookup yields CDR1 SGHNT and CDR2 YYREEE (reference sequence). The CDR3 is 16 residues long. The CDR3 DNA follows: TGTGCCAGCAGCGGGCGAGTGGGGCCACTCACAGATACGCAGTATTTT. Its translation: CASSGRVGPLTDTQYF.

In this sample, this clone turned up once. The chain joins TRBV11-2 to TRBJ1-1; possible D gene TRBD1, 5 bases. This CDR3 has 14 amino acids. From germline, CDR1 is SGHAT and CDR2 FQNNGV. The germline V and J ends were trimmed by 4 bases and 1 base, with 10 bases remaining between them. In DNA, the CDR3 is TGTGCCAGCAGCTCTCACGGGGCGAACACTGAAGCTTTCTTT. It specifies CASSSHGANTEAFF.

The rearrangement joins TRBV28 to TRBJ2-2; 12 bases fit TRBD1. This CDR3 is 16 amino acids long. The germline V gene encodes CDR1 MDHEN and CDR2 SYDVKM. V dropped 6 bases and J dropped 5; count of bases not matched to a gene: 7. In DNA form, the CDR3 reads TGTGCCAGCAGACGGGGACAGGGGGCAGGGACCGGGGAGCTGTTTTTT. Translation gives CASRRGQGAGTGELFF.

The rearrangement joins TRBV19 to TRBJ1-5; weak D call: TRBD1 (5 bases). V gave up 1 base and J gave up 6 bases, with 10 bases separating them. The germline V gene encodes CDR1 LNHDA and CDR2 SQIVND (reference sequence). The CDR3 sequence is 14 residues long. The chain's CDR3 is CASSIVPGTQPQHF. CDR3 nucleotide sequence: TGTGCCAGTAGTATAGTTCCAGGGACTCAGCCCCAGCATTTT.

V is TRBV6-4 and J is TRBJ2-1; a possible D gene is TRBD1 (6 bases). From germline, CDR1 is MRHNA and CDR2 SNTAGT. The germline V and J ends were trimmed by 6 bases and 8 bases, with 20 bases remaining between them. The CDR3 runs to 15 residues. CDR3 protein: CASSPRGGEVDEQFF. The DNA of the CDR3 is TGTGCCAGCAGCCCAAGAGGGGGAGAGGTCGATGAGCAGTTCTTC.

This clone is a singleton in its sample. The chain has TRBV4-1 and TRBJ2-7, with D perhaps given as TRBD1 or TRBD2 (6 bases each). Germline assignment: CDR1 MGHRA and CDR2 YSYEKL. CDR3 size: 16 residues. Trimming took off 2 bases at V and 5 bases at J, with 19 bases between the two ends. The CDR3 sequence is CASSQTPRPGADEQYF. The DNA for the CDR3 is TGCGCCAGCAGCCAAACGCCCCGGCCGGGGGCGGACGAGCAGTACTTC.

The rearrangement links TRBV15 to TRBJ2-1; 14 positions agree with TRBD2. V trimming: 2 bases; J trimming: 2 bases; junction bases outside the gene matches: 8. The germline gives CDR1 LNHNV, CDR2 YYDKDF (reference sequence). There are 19 residues in the CDR3. CDR3 in amino acids: CATSRTTSGGVNPYNEQFF. The CDR3 coding sequence is TGTGCCACCAGCAGAACGACTAGCGGGGGGGTAAATCCCTACAATGAGCAGTTCTTC.

The chain has TRBV11-2 and TRBJ2-5; D call uncertain. V lost 1 base and J lost 5, with 8 bases in between. The CDR3 is 13 residues long. Germline CDR1 is SGHAT and CDR2 is FQNNGV. In DNA, the CDR3 is TGTGCCAGCAGCTTAGCGTCGGGTGAGACCCAGTACTTC. Residues: CASSLASGETQYF.

This chain links TRBV5-5 with TRBJ1-1, with 10 bases fitting TRBD1. V lost 6 bases to trimming and J lost 6 bases; unmatched junction nucleotides: 8. CDR3 length: 14 residues. The germline V gene encodes CDR1 SGHKS and CDR2 YYEKEE (reference sequence). CDR3 DNA: TGTGCCAGCACCGAAGGGGGACAGGGGTCTGAAGCTTTCTTT. This codes for CASTEGGQGSEAFF.

V gene TRBV10-1 combines with J gene TRBJ2-7; D is possibly TRBD2 (5 bases). Trimming removed 11 bases from V and 6 bases from J, with 14 bases in between. The CDR3 contains 11 residues. Germline lookup yields CDR1 WNHNN and CDR2 SYGVQD (reference sequence). CDR3 coding DNA: TGCGCCGGCACCGGGGTTTGCGAGCAGTACTTC. This gives the protein CAGTGVCEQYF.

This chain joins TRBV19 and TRBJ2-7, with no clear D. The CDR3 is 12 amino acids. Trimming stripped 5 bases from V and 2 bases from J, with 7 bases between. Germline loops: CDR1 LNHDA, CDR2 SQIVND (reference sequence). Written as DNA, the CDR3 is TGTGCCAGTAGTCCTCATCCCTACGAGCAGTACTTC. Its translation: CASSPHPYEQYF.

The J gene is TRBJ2-1, the V gene TRBV27, with TRBD2 as a possible D gene (6 bases). Germline-derived CDR1 and CDR2 are MNHEY and SMNVEV (reference sequence). This CDR3 has 14 amino acids. V lost 6 bases to trimming and J lost 4 bases, with 13 bases between them. The CDR3 nucleotides are TGTGCCAGCAGGGCGCGGGGTGGGTACAATGAGCAGTTCTTC. Translated, it gives CASRARGGYNEQFF.

This clone appeared a few times. The rearrangement links TRBV4-3 to TRBJ1-6; D unresolved. Germline V CDR1 and CDR2: LGHNA, YSLEER. This CDR3 comprises 14 residues. Trimming cost V 0 bases and J 7 bases, with 7 bases left between them. The CDR3 DNA reads as TGCGCCAGCAGCCAAGATGGACGGAATTCACCCCTCCACTTT. It yields the protein CASSQDGRNSPLHF.

The chain couples TRBV10-3 to TRBJ1-2, with 9 bases that match TRBD1. The CDR3 covers 16 residues. The V segment lost 4 bases and the J segment 0 bases; nucleotides outside the gene matches: 6. CDR1 ENHRY and CDR2 SYGVKD come from the germline V gene. The CDR3 DNA is TGTGCCATCAGTGGGGACAGGGCAGCAACTAACTATGGCTACACCTTC. Its translation: CAISGDRAATNYGYTF.

The J gene is TRBJ2-5, the V gene TRBV6-5, with D unresolved. The CDR3 runs to 13 residues. The V gene lost 2 bases and the J gene lost 3 bases, with 7 bases spanning the gap. From germline, CDR1 is MNHEY and CDR2 SVGAGI. The DNA of the CDR3 is TGTGCCAGCAGTTACGGCACCAAAGAGACCCAGTACTTC. Translation gives CASSYGTKETQYF.

This chain joins TRBV15 and TRBJ2-3, with TRBD2 matching over 10 bases. The CDR3 length is 19 residues. V trimming: 5 bases; J trimming: 2 bases; junction bases outside the gene matches: 16. The germline CDR1 and CDR2 sequences are LNHNV and YYDKDF (reference sequence). This CDR3 reads CATSRQGPSGGRSTDTQYF. In DNA form, the CDR3 reads TGTGCCACCAGCCGCCAGGGACCTAGCGGGGGCCGATCCACAGATACGCAGTATTTT. Full variable domain (remainder filled in from reference TRBV15 and TRBJ2-3): DAMVIQNPRYQVTQFGKPVTLSCSQTLNHNVMYWYQQKSSQAPKLLFHYYDKDFNNEADTPDNFQSRRPNTSFCFLDIRSPGLGDTAMYLCATSRQGPSGGRSTDTQYFGPGTRLTVL.

The table lists this clone with a count of one. The V call is TRBV7-2, the J call TRBJ1-4; no definite D call. Germline loops: CDR1 SGHTA, CDR2 FQGNSA. The CDR3 runs 14 residues. V was clipped by 5 bases and J by 3 bases, with 10 bases between them. CDR3 nucleotide sequence: TGTGCCAGCAGCGGCCAGGAGGCTAATGAAAAACTGTTTTTT. Translating gives CASSGQEANEKLFF.

The V gene is TRBV6-5, the J gene TRBJ1-6; D call uncertain. With 0 bases removed from V and 6 bases from J, the gap between germline ends came to 9 bases. Germline-derived CDR1 and CDR2 are MNHEY and SVGAGI. This CDR3 has 15 amino acids. The chain's CDR3 is CASSYSKQANSPLHF. CDR3 coding DNA: TGTGCCAGCAGTTACTCGAAGCAGGCTAATTCACCCCTCCACTTT.

The chain combines TRBV7-9 with TRBJ1-2; 10 bases map to TRBD1. The CDR3 loop spans 14 amino acids. Germline CDR1 and CDR2: SEHNR and FQNEAQ (reference sequence). The ends lost 5 bases at V and 8 bases at J; junction bases unmatched: 8. The CDR3 DNA sequence: TGTGCCAGCAGCCCTAGGGGGGACAGGGGAGGCTACACCTTC. Translated, it gives CASSPRGDRGGYTF.

Turning to this clone: Other DNA sequences in the sample encode the same CDR3. The V call is TRBV6-5, the J call TRBJ1-6; tentatively, D is TRBD1 (5 bases). The germline CDR1 and CDR2 sequences are MNHEY and SVGAGI. V shed 7 bases and J shed 7 bases, with 14 bases lying between them. The CDR3 has 14 amino acids. CDR3 loop: CASKQQGTNSPLHF. CDR3 in DNA: TGTGCCAGCAAACAGCAGGGTACGAATTCACCCCTCCACTTT.

This clone has only one observation. V usage is TRBV15 and J usage is TRBJ2-3; D assignment may be TRBD1 or TRBD2 (5 bases each). In germline, CDR1 is LNHNV, CDR2 YYDKDF (reference sequence). This CDR3 comprises 15 residues. Deletions cut 1 base from V and 3 bases from J, with 11 bases between. The CDR3 reads CATSRAGPQTDTQYF. Written as DNA, the CDR3 is TGTGCCACCAGCAGAGCGGGGCCGCAGACAGATACGCAGTATTTT.

The V call is TRBV7-2, the J call TRBJ1-5; D remains unclear. Trimming stripped 3 bases from V and 9 bases from J, with 12 bases between. This CDR3 is 13 amino acids long. CDR1 and CDR2 (germline): SGHTA, FQGNSA. CDR3 nucleotide sequence: TGTGCCAGCAGCTTCCGGGATGAGCGGCCCCAGCATTTT. It specifies CASSFRDERPQHF.

The V call is TRBV18, the J call TRBJ2-2, with a tentative D call TRBD2 (6 bases). The CDR3 extends over 17 amino acids. CDR1 and CDR2 (germline): KGHSH, LQKENI. The V and J ends lost 4 bases and 1 base respectively, with 16 bases between them. The CDR3 bases are TGTGCCAGCTCACTACCTGAATGGCGGGGGAACACCGGGGAGCTGTTTTTT. It specifies CASSLPEWRGNTGELFF.

This sequence joins TRBV19 and TRBJ1-2, with 10 bases that match TRBD1. The CDR3 totals 14 residues. V lost 6 bases, J lost 7 bases, and 8 bases stayed unmatched. Per the germline V gene, CDR1 is LNHDA and CDR2 is SQIVND (reference sequence). In DNA, the CDR3 is TGTGCCAGTAGAATCGGACAGGGGGTTTCTGGCTACACCTTC. Protein product: CASRIGQGVSGYTF.

The rearrangement joins TRBV11-1 to TRBJ2-7; 9 bases line up with TRBD1. This CDR3 contains 13 residues. The germline CDR1 and CDR2 sequences are SGHAT and FQDESV (reference sequence). V dropped 6 bases and J dropped 8; count of bases not matched to a gene: 8. This CDR3 reads CASSPGTGLQQYF. CDR3 DNA sequence: TGTGCCAGCAGTCCCGGGACAGGGTTACAGCAGTACTTC.

This chain joins TRBV29-1 and TRBJ1-2; the match to TRBD1 covers 7 bases. V trimming: 6 bases; J trimming: 5 bases; junction bases outside the gene matches: 3. The CDR3 contains 11 residues. Germline CDR1 and CDR2: SQVTM and ANQGSEA. The CDR3 spells CSVGDSYGYTF. The CDR3 DNA sequence: TGCAGCGTCGGGGACAGTTATGGCTACACCTTC.

J is TRBJ2-1 and V is TRBV18; unclear D gene. CDR1 is KGHSH, CDR2 LQKENI, per germline. This CDR3 is 13 amino acids long. Trimming left V 2 bases short and J 5 bases short, with 7 bases between. The CDR3, as DNA: TGTGCCAGCTCACCAGGGCTCAACAATGAGCAGTTCTTC. As protein: CASSPGLNNEQFF.

The chain joins TRBV7-2 to TRBJ2-7; the match to TRBD1 covers 7 bases. The J segment lost 1 base and the V segment lost 3 bases, leaving 6 bases of the junction unmatched. CDR1 is SGHTA, CDR2 FQGNSA, per germline. This CDR3 is 15 amino acids long. CDR3 sequence (DNA): TGTGCCAGCAGCTTGACAGGGTTTGGATCCTACGAGCAGTACTTC. Its translation is CASSLTGFGSYEQYF.